The rows below give T cell receptor beta chains drawn from one sample of a study of blood T cell repertoires in COVID-19. Data came from immunoSEQ multiplex PCR; TCRdb stores just in-frame clones and leaves some out. This sample has roughly 220,000 clones, with about nine tenths found just once. Sequenced sample: PBMCs or T cells enriched from blood (not recorded which). The origin of the receptors is a woman in her thirties or forties with acute COVID-19. The CDR3 runs from the conserved cysteine through the conserved F or W. The size field is filled for only some rows; it gives once, few, many or a size class.

J	length	V	size	CDR3
TRBJ1-1	15	TRBV10-3	NA	CAISKTGGLGTEAFF
TRBJ1-1	15	TRBV6-5	NA	CASTVGQGGDTEAFF
TRBJ2-1	14	TRBV3-1/TRBV3-2	NA	CASSQLFKRQEQFF
TRBJ2-2	17	TRBV27	NA	CASSSKAGGIYTGELFF
TRBJ2-7	14	TRBV19	few	CASSIETGGYEQYF
TRBJ2-1	16	TRBV4-1	NA	CASSQLGRSSYNEQFF
TRBJ2-7	16	TRBV7-8	NA	CASSSTGLAGTYEQYF
TRBJ1-4	15	TRBV5-1	NA	CASTQRGGENEKLFF
TRBJ1-2	12	TRBV11-2	NA	CASSSETYGYTF
TRBJ1-2	12	TRBV27	NA	CASRQGAKGYTF
TRBJ1-1	17	TRBV6-1	NA	CASSEARMDRLNTEAFF
TRBJ1-2	12	TRBV5-1	once	CASSLGERGYTF
TRBJ2-6	19	TRBV19	NA	CASSISATRGTTGANVLTF
TRBJ2-2	13	TRBV6-5	NA	CAEGQGFTGELFF
TRBJ1-3	15	TRBV5-5	NA	CASSLGHISGNTIYF
TRBJ1-1	12	TRBV5-5	NA	CASSLWGVEAFF
TRBJ1-3	13	TRBV5-1	NA	CASSSTGENTIYF
TRBJ1-1	13	TRBV5-1	NA	CASSRGDFTEAFF
TRBJ2-1	15	TRBV14	NA	CASSRVQGWNNEQFF
TRBJ1-2	14	TRBV29-1	NA	CSVASDRTNYGYTF
TRBJ2-6	18	TRBV14	NA	CASSNRDRVWSGANVLTF
TRBJ2-3	16	TRBV3-1/TRBV3-2	NA	CASSKRVIRGTDTQYF
TRBJ2-1	10	TRBV20-1	NA	CSARDREQFF
TRBJ1-2	14	TRBV7-8	once	CASSSTGGVMGYTF
TRBJ2-1	14	TRBV9	NA	CASSSNALRDEQFF
TRBJ2-3	15	TRBV5-1	few	CASSLLAGGTDTQYF
TRBJ1-1	12	TRBV3-1/TRBV3-2	once	CASSRLRTEAFF
TRBJ1-5	18	TRBV19	NA	CASSMGPGGTYGNQPQHF
TRBJ1-2	15	TRBV5-1	once	CASSSGVGYAGGYTF
TRBJ2-5	16	TRBV5-8	NA	CASSLNDRRWQETQYF
TRBJ1-2	14	TRBV7-2	few	CASSPRHTNYGYTF
TRBJ2-2	14	TRBV7-9	NA	CASSSDSRTGELFF
TRBJ2-3	17	TRBV29-1	NA	CSVEDPGQPTSTDTQYF
TRBJ1-4	15	TRBV25-1	few	CASSGPGTGIEKLFF
TRBJ1-2	15	TRBV9	NA	CASTVGTGVNYGYTF
TRBJ2-7	14	TRBV6-5	NA	CASTQRGLGYEQYF
TRBJ1-6	15	TRBV3-1/TRBV3-2	NA	CASSPEAGLNSPLHF
TRBJ1-3	13	TRBV18	few	CASSPPSRDTIYF
TRBJ2-5	16	TRBV21-1	once	CASSLFGTGGRETQYF
TRBJ1-1	13	TRBV9	NA	CASSGQGDTEAFF
TRBJ1-1	17	TRBV5-1	NA	CASKVSLGQNMNTEAFF
TRBJ1-4	14	TRBV10-2	NA	CASSQRATNEKLFF
TRBJ2-5	13	TRBV19	NA	CASSQGNQETQYF
TRBJ1-3	15	TRBV3-1/TRBV3-2	NA	CASSPNRDSGNTIYF
TRBJ1-1	15	TRBV27	NA	CASSLEPTGRPPLLF
TRBJ2-3	15	TRBV9	NA	CASSLRAGYTDTQYF
TRBJ1-1	16	TRBV27	NA	CASSSQQGAPQTEAFF
TRBJ1-1	14	TRBV5-1	NA	CASSPRLASTEAFF
TRBJ1-5	13	TRBV19	NA	CASSIQGAQPQHF
TRBJ1-5	15	TRBV6-2/TRBV6-3	NA	CASSYGQGLNQPQHF